A selection of T cell receptor beta chains follows, all from one sample in a study of blood T cells in healthy people across ages. In TCRdb, the 5' RACE reads were re-called with MiXCR into one record per CDR3 protein. The table shows fewer than 2 million distinct CDR3 sequences, with around 42% occurring only once. Sequencing was done on a sample of blood. Receptors were obtained from a human donor in good health. Both conserved end residues are part of each CDR3. Fields, in order: clone size, J gene, D gene, V gene, CDR3 protein, CDR3 DNA. The D gene is left open where the match is weak. Size tells how often a clone was seen (once, few, many) or the class of an expanded clone, and some rows leave it out.

few,TRBJ2-1,-,TRBV2,CASSSTGVLRGEQFF,TGTGCCAGCAGTTCTACAGGGGTTCTGCGGGGTGAGCAGTTCTTC
-,TRBJ2-5,-,TRBV12-3/TRBV12-4,CASSLNAAGGETQYF,TGTGCCAGCAGTTTAAACGCGGCCGGAGGGGAGACCCAGTACTTC
-,TRBJ2-1,TRBD1,TRBV5-1,CASSLLRQGSTNEQFF,TGCGCCAGCAGCCTATTAAGACAGGGATCTACGAATGAGCAGTTCTTC
few,TRBJ2-7,-,TRBV7-2,CASSSFRNYEQYF,TGTGCCAGCAGCTCATTTAGGAACTACGAGCAGTACTTC
once,TRBJ1-2,-,TRBV7-2,CASSLAQSVAYNGYTF,TGTGCCAGCAGCTTAGCGCAGTCGGTGGCTTACAATGGCTACACCTTC
few,TRBJ2-3,-,TRBV12-3/TRBV12-4,CASSLGFRTDTQYF,TGTGCCAGCAGTTTAGGCTTCCGCACAGATACGCAGTATTTT
-,TRBJ2-1,-,TRBV5-1,CASTGGGGSYNEQFF,TGCGCCAGCACCGGAGGAGGGGGTTCCTACAATGAGCAGTTCTTC
-,TRBJ2-6,-,TRBV4-2,CASSQHTRSGANVLTF,TGTGCCAGCAGCCAACACACTAGGTCTGGGGCCAACGTCCTGACTTTC
many,TRBJ2-5,-,TRBV20-1,CSARDLQNGVQETQYF,TGCAGTGCTAGAGATCTTCAGAATGGGGTCCAAGAGACCCAGTACTTC
-,TRBJ2-7,-,TRBV25-1,CASSPQGYQPEQYF,TGTGCCAGCAGTCCACAGGGATATCAACCCGAGCAGTACTTC
-,TRBJ1-1,-,TRBV6-2/TRBV6-3,CASSWDGTKGNTEAFF,TGTGCCAGCAGTTGGGACGGCACGAAGGGGAACACTGAAGCTTTCTTT
-,TRBJ2-7,TRBD2,TRBV11-3,CASSLGLAGDNEQYF,TGTGCCAGCAGCTTAGGACTAGCGGGGGACAATGAGCAGTACTTC
-,TRBJ1-1,TRBD1,TRBV7-8,CASSLGDRGQMNTEAFF,TGTGCCAGCAGCTTAGGGGATAGGGGACAGATGAACACTGAAGCTTTCTTT
-,TRBJ2-3,-,TRBV9,CASSASLSDITDTQYF,TGTGCCAGCAGCGCGTCCTTAAGCGACATCACAGATACGCAGTATTTT
-,TRBJ1-1,-,TRBV4-2,CASSQATGASQNTEAFF,TGTGCCAGCAGCCAAGCTACGGGGGCGAGTCAAAACACTGAAGCTTTCTTT
many,TRBJ2-7,TRBD1,TRBV9,CASSVGQGYYEQYF,TGTGCCAGCAGCGTGGGACAGGGGTACTACGAGCAGTACTTC
-,TRBJ2-1,-,TRBV20-1,CSARTGTSPGGNEQFF,TGCAGTGCTAGGACCGGGACTAGTCCAGGGGGCAATGAGCAGTTCTTC
-,TRBJ2-2,TRBD2,TRBV7-7,CASSPRAGGNTGELFF,TGTGCCAGCAGCCCCCGAGCGGGGGGAAACACCGGGGAGCTGTTTTTT
-,TRBJ1-1,-,TRBV10-3,CAIQRARDSDTEAFF,TGTGCCATCCAGAGGGCCAGGGATTCGGACACTGAAGCTTTCTTT
-,TRBJ1-2,-,TRBV10-3,CAISAIGQSGYTF,TGTGCCATCAGCGCTATCGGACAGAGTGGCTACACCTTC
few,TRBJ2-1,TRBD1,TRBV4-3,CASSQEIPGQVNNEQFF,TGCGCCAGCAGCCAAGAGATCCCGGGACAGGTGAACAATGAGCAGTTCTTC
few,TRBJ2-5,TRBD2,TRBV7-2,CASSWRGAETETQYF,TGTGCCAGCAGCTGGCGGGGGGCGGAAACCGAGACCCAGTACTTC
-,TRBJ2-5,TRBD2,TRBV3-1,CASSQDAASGQETQYF,TGTGCCAGCAGCCAAGATGCGGCTAGCGGACAAGAGACCCAGTACTTC
-,TRBJ2-1,-,TRBV18,CASSPYPDSQQFF,TGTGCCAGCTCACCATACCCAGACTCTCAGCAGTTCTTC
-,TRBJ2-3,TRBD2,TRBV10-3,CAISGPGSGGGTDTQYF,TGTGCCATCAGTGGACCAGGTAGCGGGGGGGGCACAGATACGCAGTATTTT
-,TRBJ2-2,TRBD2,TRBV4-2,CASSQGPSGGETGELFF,TGTGCCAGCAGCCAAGGACCTAGCGGGGGAGAGACCGGGGAGCTGTTTTTT
few,TRBJ1-4,TRBD1,TRBV18,CASSPGRPGTGVTNEKLFF,TGTGCCAGCTCACCCGGGCGTCCCGGGACAGGGGTCACCAATGAAAAACTGTTTTTT
-,TRBJ2-5,-,TRBV6-2/TRBV6-3,CASSYRAYQETQYF,TGTGCCAGCAGTTACAGGGCGTACCAAGAGACCCAGTACTTC
-,TRBJ2-6,TRBD1,TRBV24-1,CATSDSRGLGANVLTF,TGTGCCACCAGTGATTCCAGGGGGCTCGGGGCCAACGTCCTGACTTTC
-,TRBJ1-2,-,TRBV11-2,CASSLLDPNYGYTF,TGTGCCAGCAGCTTACTGGATCCTAACTATGGCTACACCTTC
-,TRBJ2-7,-,TRBV7-9,CASSSHPSMGRFEQYF,TGTGCCAGCAGCTCGCACCCGAGCATGGGGCGTTTCGAGCAGTACTTC
-,TRBJ1-6,-,TRBV28,CANRLSSYNSPLHF,TGTGCCAACAGACTTAGCTCCTATAATTCACCCCTCCACTTT
-,TRBJ2-5,-,TRBV2,CASNEALFSRETQYF,TGTGCCAGCAATGAAGCGCTCTTTAGCCGAGAGACCCAGTACTTC
-,TRBJ2-7,-,TRBV10-3,CAIGLDEQYF,TGTGCCATCGGTCTGGACGAGCAGTACTTC
-,TRBJ2-1,TRBD1,TRBV29-1,CSVRKTGANEQFF,TGCAGCGTTAGAAAGACAGGGGCCAATGAGCAGTTCTTC
few,TRBJ2-7,-,TRBV7-2,CASSLERSGRRDEQYF,TGTGCCAGCAGCTTAGAAAGGTCAGGGAGGCGGGACGAGCAGTACTTC
-,TRBJ2-5,TRBD2,TRBV20-1,CSAGTSGGIQETQYF,TGCAGTGCTGGGACTAGCGGGGGGATCCAAGAGACCCAGTACTTC
few,TRBJ1-4,-,TRBV9,CASSVVGRSNEKLFF,TGTGCCAGCAGCGTAGTAGGGAGAAGCAATGAAAAACTGTTTTTT
few,TRBJ2-7,TRBD1,TRBV7-9,CASSRGDSSYEQYF,TGTGCCAGCAGCAGAGGGGACAGCTCCTACGAGCAGTACTTC
-,TRBJ2-7,-,TRBV28,CASRMGAVYNEQYF,TGTGCCAGCAGAATGGGGGCCGTATACAATGAGCAGTACTTC
-,TRBJ2-7,-,TRBV18,CASSPLGQLQDEQYF,TGTGCCAGCTCACCTCTAGGACAGCTTCAGGACGAGCAGTACTTC
-,TRBJ2-1,-,TRBV27,CASGSLESSYNEQFF,TGTGCCAGCGGGTCACTGGAAAGCTCCTACAATGAGCAGTTCTTC
-,TRBJ2-5,-,TRBV7-6,CASSSRWVQRWETQYF,TGTGCCAGCAGCTCCAGATGGGTGCAGAGGTGGGAGACCCAGTACTTC
many,TRBJ2-7,TRBD1,TRBV29-1,CSVIPRDRADEQYF,TGCAGCGTTATCCCGCGGGACAGGGCTGACGAGCAGTACTTC
-,TRBJ2-3,-,TRBV10-3,CAISASNGVLTDTQYF,TGTGCCATCAGTGCCTCTAACGGGGTCCTCACAGATACGCAGTATTTT
-,TRBJ1-2,-,TRBV4-1,CASSQDLRGYYGYTF,TGCGCCAGCAGCCAAGATCTGAGGGGGTACTATGGCTACACCTTC
-,TRBJ2-7,-,TRBV27,CASSRQIGGGWGEQYF,TGTGCCAGCAGTCGACAGATTGGAGGGGGCTGGGGCGAGCAGTACTTC
-,TRBJ2-7,TRBD1,TRBV6-2/TRBV6-3,CASSYTRGQDYEQYF,TGTGCCAGCAGTTACACCCGAGGACAGGACTACGAGCAGTACTTC
-,TRBJ1-1,-,TRBV5-1,CASSLTSVNTEAFF,TGCGCCAGCAGCTTGACCAGTGTGAACACTGAAGCTTTCTTT
-,TRBJ2-7,-,TRBV12-3/TRBV12-4,CTSSNRGRGPYEQYF,TGTACCAGCAGTAACCGGGGCAGGGGCCCCTACGAGCAGTACTTC
-,TRBJ1-4,-,TRBV15,CATSLTGSNEKLFF,TGTGCCACCAGCCTAACAGGGAGTAATGAAAAACTGTTTTTT
few,TRBJ2-6,-,TRBV4-1,CASSTRGRSYSGANVLTF,TGCGCCAGCAGCACCCGAGGACGGTCCTACTCTGGGGCCAACGTCCTGACTTTC
-,TRBJ1-4,-,TRBV5-1,CASSFGSYEKLFF,TGCGCCAGCAGCTTTGGGTCATATGAAAAACTGTTTTTT
-,TRBJ1-5,-,TRBV28,CAAGRSNQPQHF,TGTGCCGCGGGACGGAGCAATCAGCCCCAGCATTTT
-,TRBJ2-6,TRBD2,TRBV27,CASSLLGGSPSGANVLTF,TGTGCCAGCAGTTTATTGGGGGGGTCGCCCTCTGGGGCCAACGTCCTGACTTTC
few,TRBJ1-4,TRBD1,TRBV11-2,CASSSFHSGTGSEKLFF,TGTGCCAGCAGCTCCTTTCACTCCGGGACAGGGAGTGAAAAACTGTTTTTT
-,TRBJ2-2,TRBD1,TRBV11-3,CASRETGTGYSGELFF,TGTGCCAGCAGAGAAACCGGGACAGGGTATTCCGGGGAGCTGTTTTTT